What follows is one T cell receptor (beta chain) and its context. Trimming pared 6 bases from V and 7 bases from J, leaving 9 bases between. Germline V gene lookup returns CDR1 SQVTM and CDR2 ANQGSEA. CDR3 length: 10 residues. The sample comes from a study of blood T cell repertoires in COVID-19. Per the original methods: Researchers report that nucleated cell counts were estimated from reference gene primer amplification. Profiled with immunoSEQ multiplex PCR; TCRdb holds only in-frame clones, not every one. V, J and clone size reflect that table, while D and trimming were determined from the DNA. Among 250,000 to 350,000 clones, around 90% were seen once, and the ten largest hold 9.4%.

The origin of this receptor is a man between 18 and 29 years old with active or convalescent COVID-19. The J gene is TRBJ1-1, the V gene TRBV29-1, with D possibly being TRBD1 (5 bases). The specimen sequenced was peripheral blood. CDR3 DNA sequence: TGCAGCGTACACAGGAGTGAAGCTTTCTTT. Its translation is CSVHRSEAFF.